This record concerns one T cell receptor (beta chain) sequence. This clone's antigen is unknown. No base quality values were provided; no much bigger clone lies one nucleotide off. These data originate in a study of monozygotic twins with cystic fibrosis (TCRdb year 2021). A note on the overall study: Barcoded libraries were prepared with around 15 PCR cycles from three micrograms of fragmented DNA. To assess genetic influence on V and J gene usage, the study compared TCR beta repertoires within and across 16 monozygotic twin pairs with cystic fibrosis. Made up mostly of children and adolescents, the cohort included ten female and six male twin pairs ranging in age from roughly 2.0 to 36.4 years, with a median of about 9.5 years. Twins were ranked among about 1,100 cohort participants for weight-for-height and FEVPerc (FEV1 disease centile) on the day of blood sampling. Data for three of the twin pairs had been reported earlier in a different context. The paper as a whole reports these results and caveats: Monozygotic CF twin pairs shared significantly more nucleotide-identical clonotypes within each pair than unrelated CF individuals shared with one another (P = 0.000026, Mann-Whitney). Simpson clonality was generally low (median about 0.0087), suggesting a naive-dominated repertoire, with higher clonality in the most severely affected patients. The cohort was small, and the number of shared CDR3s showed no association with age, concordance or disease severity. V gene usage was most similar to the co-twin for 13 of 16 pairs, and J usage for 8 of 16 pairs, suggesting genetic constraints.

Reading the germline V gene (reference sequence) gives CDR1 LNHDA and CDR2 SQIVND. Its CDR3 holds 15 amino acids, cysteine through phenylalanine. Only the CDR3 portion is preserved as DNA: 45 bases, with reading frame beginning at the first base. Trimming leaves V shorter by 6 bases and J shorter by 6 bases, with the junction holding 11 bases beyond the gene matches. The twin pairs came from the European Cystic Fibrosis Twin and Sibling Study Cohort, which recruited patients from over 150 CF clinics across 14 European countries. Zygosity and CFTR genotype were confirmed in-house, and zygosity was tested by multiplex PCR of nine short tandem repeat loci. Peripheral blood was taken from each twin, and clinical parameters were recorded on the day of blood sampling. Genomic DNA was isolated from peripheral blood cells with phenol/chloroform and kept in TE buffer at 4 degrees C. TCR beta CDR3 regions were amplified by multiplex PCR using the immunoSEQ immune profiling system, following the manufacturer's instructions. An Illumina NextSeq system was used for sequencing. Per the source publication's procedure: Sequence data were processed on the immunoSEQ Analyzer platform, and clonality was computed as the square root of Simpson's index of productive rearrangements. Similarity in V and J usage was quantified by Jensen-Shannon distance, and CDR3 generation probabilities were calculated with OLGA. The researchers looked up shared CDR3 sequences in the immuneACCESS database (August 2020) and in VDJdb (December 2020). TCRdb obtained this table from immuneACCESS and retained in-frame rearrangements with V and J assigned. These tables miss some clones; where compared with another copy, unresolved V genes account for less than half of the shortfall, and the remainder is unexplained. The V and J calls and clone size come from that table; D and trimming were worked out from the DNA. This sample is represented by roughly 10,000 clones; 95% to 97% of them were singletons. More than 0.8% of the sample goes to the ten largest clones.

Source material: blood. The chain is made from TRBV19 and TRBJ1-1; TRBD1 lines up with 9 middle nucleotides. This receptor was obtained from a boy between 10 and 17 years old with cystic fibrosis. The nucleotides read TGTGCCAGTAGGAAAACCGGGACAGGGTTCCCTGAAGCTTTCTTT. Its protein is CASRKTGTGFPEAFF.